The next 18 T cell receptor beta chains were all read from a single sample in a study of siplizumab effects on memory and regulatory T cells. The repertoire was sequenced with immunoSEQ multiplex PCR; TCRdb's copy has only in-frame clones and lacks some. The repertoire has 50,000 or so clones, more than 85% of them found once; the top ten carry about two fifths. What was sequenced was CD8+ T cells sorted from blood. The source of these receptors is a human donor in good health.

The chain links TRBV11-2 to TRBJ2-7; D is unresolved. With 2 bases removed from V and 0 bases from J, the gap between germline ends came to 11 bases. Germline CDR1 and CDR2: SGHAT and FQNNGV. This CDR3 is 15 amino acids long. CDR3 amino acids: CASSLWKGSSYEQYF. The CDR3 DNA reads TGTGCCAGCAGCTTATGGAAGGGTAGCTCCTACGAGCAGTACTTC.

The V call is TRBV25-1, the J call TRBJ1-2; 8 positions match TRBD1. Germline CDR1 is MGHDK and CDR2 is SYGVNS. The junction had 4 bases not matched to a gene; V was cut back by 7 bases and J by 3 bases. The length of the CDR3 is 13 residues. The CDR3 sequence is CASKDREDYGYTF. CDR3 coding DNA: TGTGCCAGCAAGGACAGGGAAGACTATGGCTACACCTTC.

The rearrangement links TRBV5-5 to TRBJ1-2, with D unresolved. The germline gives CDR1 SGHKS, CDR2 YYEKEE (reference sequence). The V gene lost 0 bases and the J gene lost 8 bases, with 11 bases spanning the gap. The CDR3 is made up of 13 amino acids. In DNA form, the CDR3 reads TGTGCCAGCAGCTTGGAGCCGGGTGAGGGCTACACCTTC. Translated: CASSLEPGEGYTF.

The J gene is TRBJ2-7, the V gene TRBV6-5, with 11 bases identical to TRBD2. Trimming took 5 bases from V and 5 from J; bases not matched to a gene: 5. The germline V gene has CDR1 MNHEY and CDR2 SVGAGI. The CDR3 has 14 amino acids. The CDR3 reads CASSELAGVHEQYF. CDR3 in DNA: TGTGCCAGCAGTGAACTAGCGGGAGTCCACGAGCAGTACTTC.

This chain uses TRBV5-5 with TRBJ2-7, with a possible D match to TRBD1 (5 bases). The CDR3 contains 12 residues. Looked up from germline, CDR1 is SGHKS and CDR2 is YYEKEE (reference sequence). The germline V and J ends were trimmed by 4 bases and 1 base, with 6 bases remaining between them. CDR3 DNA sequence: TGTGCCAGCAGCCAGGGTTCCTACGAGCAGTACTTC. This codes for CASSQGSYEQYF.

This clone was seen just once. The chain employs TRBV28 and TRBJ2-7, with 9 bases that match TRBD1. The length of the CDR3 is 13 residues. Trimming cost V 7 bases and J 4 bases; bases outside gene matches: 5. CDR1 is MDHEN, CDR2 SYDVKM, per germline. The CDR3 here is CASTGTGTYEQYF. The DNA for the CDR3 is TGTGCCAGCACTGGGACAGGGACGTACGAGCAGTACTTC.

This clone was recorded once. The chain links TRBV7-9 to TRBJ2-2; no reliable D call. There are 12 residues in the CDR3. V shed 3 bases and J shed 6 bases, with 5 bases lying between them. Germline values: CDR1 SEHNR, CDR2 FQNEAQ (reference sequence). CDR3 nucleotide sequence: TGTGCCAGCAGCTTCGGTCCCGGGGAGCTGTTTTTT. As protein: CASSFGPGELFF.

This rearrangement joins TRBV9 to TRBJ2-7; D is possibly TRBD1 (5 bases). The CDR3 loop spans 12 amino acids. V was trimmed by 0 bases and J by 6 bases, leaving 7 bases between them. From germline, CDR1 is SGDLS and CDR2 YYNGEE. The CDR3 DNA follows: TGTGCCAGCAGCGTAGAAGGGGTCGAGCAGTACTTC. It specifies CASSVEGVEQYF.

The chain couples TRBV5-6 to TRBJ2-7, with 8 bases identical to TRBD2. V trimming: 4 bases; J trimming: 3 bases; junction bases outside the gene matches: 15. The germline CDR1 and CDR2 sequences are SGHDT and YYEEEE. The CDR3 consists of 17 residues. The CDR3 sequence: CASSALSGGGGGYEQYF. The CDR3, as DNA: TGTGCCAGCAGCGCGCTCAGCGGGGGAGGGGGAGGCTACGAGCAGTACTTC.

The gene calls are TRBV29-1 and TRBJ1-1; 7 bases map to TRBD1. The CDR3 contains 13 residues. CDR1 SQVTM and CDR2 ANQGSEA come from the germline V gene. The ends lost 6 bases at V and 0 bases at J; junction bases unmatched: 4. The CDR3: CSVRQGLNTEAFF. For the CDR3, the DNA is TGCAGCGTACGACAGGGCCTGAACACTGAAGCTTTCTTT.

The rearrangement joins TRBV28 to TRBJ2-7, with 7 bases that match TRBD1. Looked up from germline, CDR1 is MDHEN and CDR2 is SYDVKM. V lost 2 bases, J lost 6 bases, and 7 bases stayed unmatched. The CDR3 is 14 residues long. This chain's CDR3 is CASSLRPGGREQYF. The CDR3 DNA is TGTGCCAGCAGTTTAAGGCCAGGGGGACGCGAGCAGTACTTC.

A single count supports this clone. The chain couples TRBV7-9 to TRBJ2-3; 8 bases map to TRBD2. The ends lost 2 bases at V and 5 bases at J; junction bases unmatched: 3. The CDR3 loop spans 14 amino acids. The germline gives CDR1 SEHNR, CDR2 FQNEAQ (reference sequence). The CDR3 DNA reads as TGTGCCAGCAGCTTATCGGGAGGGCGAGATACGCAGTATTTT. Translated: CASSLSGGRDTQYF.

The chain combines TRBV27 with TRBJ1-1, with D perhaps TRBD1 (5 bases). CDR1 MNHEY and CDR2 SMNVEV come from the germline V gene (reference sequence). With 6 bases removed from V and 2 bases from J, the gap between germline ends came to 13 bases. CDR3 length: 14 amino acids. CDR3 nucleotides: TGTGCCAGCAGGCCCGGGGCTCATAACACTGAAGCTTTCTTT. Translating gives CASRPGAHNTEAFF.

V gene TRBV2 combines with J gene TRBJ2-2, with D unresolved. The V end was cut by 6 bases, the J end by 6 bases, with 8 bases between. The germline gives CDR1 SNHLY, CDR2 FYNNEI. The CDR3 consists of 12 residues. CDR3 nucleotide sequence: TGTGCCAGCAGCGATACGGCCGGGGAGCTGTTTTTT. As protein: CASSDTAGELFF. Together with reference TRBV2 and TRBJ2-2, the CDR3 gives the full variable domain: EPEVTQTPSHQVTQMGQEVILRCVPISNHLYFYWYRQILGQKVEFLVSFYNNEISEKSEIFDDQFSVERPDGSNFTLKIRSTKLEDSAMYFCASSDTAGELFFGEGSRLTVL.

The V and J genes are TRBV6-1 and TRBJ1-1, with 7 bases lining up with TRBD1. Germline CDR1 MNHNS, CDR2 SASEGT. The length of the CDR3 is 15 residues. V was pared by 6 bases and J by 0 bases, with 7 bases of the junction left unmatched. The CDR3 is CASSRTGLMNTEAFF. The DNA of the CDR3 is TGTGCCAGCAGCCGGACAGGTTTGATGAACACTGAAGCTTTCTTT.

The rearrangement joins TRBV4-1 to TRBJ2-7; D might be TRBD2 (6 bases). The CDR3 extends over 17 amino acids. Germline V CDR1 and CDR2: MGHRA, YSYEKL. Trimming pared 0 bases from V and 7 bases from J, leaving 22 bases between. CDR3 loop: CASSQDPPEGRSEEQYF. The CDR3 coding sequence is TGCGCCAGCAGCCAAGACCCCCCGGAGGGAAGGTCTGAAGAGCAGTACTTC.

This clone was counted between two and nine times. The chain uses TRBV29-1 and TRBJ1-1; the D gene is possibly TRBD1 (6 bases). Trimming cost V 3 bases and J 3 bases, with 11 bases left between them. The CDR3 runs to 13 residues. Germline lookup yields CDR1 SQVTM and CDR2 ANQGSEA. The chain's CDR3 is CSVDRGGHTEAFF. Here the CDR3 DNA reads TGCAGCGTTGACAGGGGCGGGCACACTGAAGCTTTCTTT. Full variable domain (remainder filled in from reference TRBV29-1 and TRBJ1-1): SAVISQKPSRDICQRGTSLTIQCQVDSQVTMMFWYRQQPGQSLTLIATANQGSEATYESGFVIDKFPISRPNLTFSTLTVSNMSPEDSSIYLCSVDRGGHTEAFFGQGTRLTVV.

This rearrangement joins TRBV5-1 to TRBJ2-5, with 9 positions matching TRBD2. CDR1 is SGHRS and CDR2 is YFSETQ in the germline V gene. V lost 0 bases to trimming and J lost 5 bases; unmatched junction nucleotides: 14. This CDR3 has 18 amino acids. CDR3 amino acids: CASSLAAILAGPRETQYF. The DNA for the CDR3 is TGCGCCAGCAGCTTGGCCGCGATACTAGCGGGTCCTCGCGAGACCCAGTACTTC.